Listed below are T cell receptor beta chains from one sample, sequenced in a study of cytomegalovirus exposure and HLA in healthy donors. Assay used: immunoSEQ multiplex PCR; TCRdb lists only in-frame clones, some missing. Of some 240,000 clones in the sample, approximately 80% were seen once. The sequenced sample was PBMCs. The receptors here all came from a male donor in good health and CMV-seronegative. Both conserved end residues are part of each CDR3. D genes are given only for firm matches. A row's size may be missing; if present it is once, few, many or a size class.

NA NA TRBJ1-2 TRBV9 TGTGCCAGCAGCGTAGAGGACAGCCCTAACTATGGCTACACCTTC CASSVEDSPNYGYTF
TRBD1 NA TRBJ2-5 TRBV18 TGTGCCAGCTCAACGAACAGGGGGCTGTGGGAGACCCAGTACTTC CASSTNRGLWETQYF
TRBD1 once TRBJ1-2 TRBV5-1 TGCGCCAGCAGCTCTTCAGGGGGGAATTACTATGGCTACACCTTC CASSSSGGNYYGYTF
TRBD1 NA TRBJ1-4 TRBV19 TGTGCCAGTAGTATCGGTGGACAGGGGCTTGCAAAACTGTTTTTT CASSIGGQGLAKLFF
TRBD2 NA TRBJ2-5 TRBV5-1 TGCGCCAGCAGCCCCGTAGCGGGAGGAAGGGAGACCCAGTACTTC CASSPVAGGRETQYF
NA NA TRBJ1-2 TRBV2 TGTGCCAGCATGCGGTTGGACTATGGCTACACCTTC CASMRLDYGYTF
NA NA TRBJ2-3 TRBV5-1 TGCGCCAGCAGCTTCATAGAAGATACGCAGTATTTT CASSFIEDTQYF
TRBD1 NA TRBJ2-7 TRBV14 TGTGCCAGCAGCCAAGTACAGGGGGATTACGAGCAGTACTTC CASSQVQGDYEQYF
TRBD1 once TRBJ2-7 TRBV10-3 TGTGCCATCAGTGAAGGACAGGCTAGCTCCTACGAGCAGTACTTC CAISEGQASSYEQYF
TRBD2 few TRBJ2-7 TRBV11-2 TGTGCCAGCAGCGTTACTAGCGGGAGTCTCAACGAGCAGTACTTC CASSVTSGSLNEQYF
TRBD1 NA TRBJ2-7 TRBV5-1 TGCGCCAGCAGCGCCGGACAGGGGTTTCTGAGGTACGAGCAGTACTTC CASSAGQGFLRYEQYF
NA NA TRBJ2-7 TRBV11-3 TGTGCCAGCAGCTTGAGGGGGATAGACTACGAGCAGTACTTC CASSLRGIDYEQYF
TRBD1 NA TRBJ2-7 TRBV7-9 TGTGCCAGCAGCTTCCACCCGGACAGGGGCTACGAGCAGTACTTC CASSFHPDRGYEQYF
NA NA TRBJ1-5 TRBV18 TGTGCCAGCTCATCCCTCCCGGATCAGCCCCAGCATTTT CASSSLPDQPQHF
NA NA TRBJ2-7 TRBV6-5 TGTGCCAGCAGTTCCACCAGGTACGAGCAGTACTTC CASSSTRYEQYF
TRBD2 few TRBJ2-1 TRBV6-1 TGTGCCAGCAGTGAAGCAGCGGGAGGGCCCAATGAGCAGTTCTTC CASSEAAGGPNEQFF
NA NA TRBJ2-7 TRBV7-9 TGTGCCAGCAGCTTAGCTACAGACTATGCCTACGAGCAGTACTTC CASSLATDYAYEQYF
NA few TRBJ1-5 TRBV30 TGTGCCTGGAGTGTTATCTCGGGCGGGACCTCCCAGCATTTT CAWSVISGGTSQHF
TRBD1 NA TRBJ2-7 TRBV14 TGTGCCAGCAGCCAAACCGGGACAGACATCTACGAGCAGTACTTC CASSQTGTDIYEQYF
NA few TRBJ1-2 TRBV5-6 TGTGCCAGCAGCTTGGCAAGACAGACTCTCTATGGCTACACCTTC CASSLARQTLYGYTF
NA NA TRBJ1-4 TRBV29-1 TGCAGCGTCAGGACATCGGTTGAAAAACTGTTTTTT CSVRTSVEKLFF
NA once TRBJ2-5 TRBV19 TGTGCCAGTACAAGGGACTCACAAGAGACCCAGTACTTC CASTRDSQETQYF
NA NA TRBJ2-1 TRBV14 TGTGCCAGCAGCCCCGGTACGGGTATTCAGTTCTTC CASSPGTGIQFF
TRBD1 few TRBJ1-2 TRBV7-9 TGTGCCAGCAGCGGGGGGACAGGCCATGGCTACACCTTC CASSGGTGHGYTF
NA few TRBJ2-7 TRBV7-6 TGTGCCAGCAGCCTTCGGGACACTGCCTACGAGCAGTACTTC CASSLRDTAYEQYF
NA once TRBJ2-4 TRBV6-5 TGTGCCAGCAGTTACGAGGCCCCCGACAAAAACATTCAGTACTTC CASSYEAPDKNIQYF
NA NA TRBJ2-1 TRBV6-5 TGTGCCAGCAGTTACTCGACATTCTCCTACAATGAGCAGTTCTTC CASSYSTFSYNEQFF
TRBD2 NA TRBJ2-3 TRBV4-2 TGTGCCAGCAGCCAAGAGAGCAGAGCGGGAGGCTCAGATACGCAGTATTTT CASSQESRAGGSDTQYF
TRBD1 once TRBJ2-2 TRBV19 TGTGCCAGCCTACTGGGGACAGGGACGCGCACCGGGGAGCTGTTTTTT CASLLGTGTRTGELFF
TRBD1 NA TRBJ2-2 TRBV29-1 TGCAGCGCGGGGCCGACAGGGGACACCGGGGAGCTGTTTTTT CSAGPTGDTGELFF
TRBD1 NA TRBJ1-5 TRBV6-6 TGTGCCAGCAGCCCCCCAGGGGGCGTCGGTCAGCCCCAGCATTTT CASSPPGGVGQPQHF
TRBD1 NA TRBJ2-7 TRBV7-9 TGTGCCAGCAGCTCGCTTGTACAGGGGGTGGCCTACGAGCAGTACTTC CASSSLVQGVAYEQYF
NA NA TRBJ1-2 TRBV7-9 TGTGCCAGCAGCTCATTCTCCCGGGACACTAACTATGGCTACACCTTC CASSSFSRDTNYGYTF
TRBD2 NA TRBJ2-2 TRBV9 TGTGCCAGCAGCCCCCGGGGACTAGCGGGAGGCCGGGAGCTGTTTTTT CASSPRGLAGGRELFF
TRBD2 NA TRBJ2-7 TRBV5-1 TGCGCCAGCAGCCGGCTTAGCGGGAGGGTGGAATCCTACGAGCAGTACTTC CASSRLSGRVESYEQYF
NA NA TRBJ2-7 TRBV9 TGTGCCAGCAGCGTAGGTTTCGGGGCCTACGAGCAGTACTTC CASSVGFGAYEQYF
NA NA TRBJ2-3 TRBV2 TGTGCCAGCAGTGAAGCCCTGAGGACTAGCACAGATACGCAGTATTTT CASSEALRTSTDTQYF
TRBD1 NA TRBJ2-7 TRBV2 TGTGCCAGCAGTTCAGGGGGTGCTTCTTACGAGCAGTACTTC CASSSGGASYEQYF